This T cell receptor beta chain was profiled in a study of shared clonotypes between healthy human individuals. Notes on the study in general: Among four donors, approximately 5% of naive CD4 clonotypes were found in common.

TCRdb keeps only in-frame clones here, not all; method: immunoSEQ multiplex PCR. The sample has about 1.1 million clones; roughly 74% are singletons. With respect to this clone: The antigen remains undetermined.

Germline values: CDR1 LNHDA, CDR2 SQIVND (reference sequence). The CDR3 length is 17 residues. Deletions cut 1 base from V and 0 bases from J, with 10 bases between. The TCR sequence derives from a young man in good health. Some clones in this sample may be carry-over from other donors' samples. Sequencing used memory CD4+ T cells from PBMCs. The subset is: CD45RA-negative fraction. The V call is TRBV19, the J call TRBJ2-6; either TRBD1 or TRBD2 may supply D (5 bases each). The CDR3 region has the DNA TGTGCCAGTAGTATAGTCGACGGGGCCTCTGGGGCCAACGTCCTGACTTTC. Residues: CASSIVDGASGANVLTF.